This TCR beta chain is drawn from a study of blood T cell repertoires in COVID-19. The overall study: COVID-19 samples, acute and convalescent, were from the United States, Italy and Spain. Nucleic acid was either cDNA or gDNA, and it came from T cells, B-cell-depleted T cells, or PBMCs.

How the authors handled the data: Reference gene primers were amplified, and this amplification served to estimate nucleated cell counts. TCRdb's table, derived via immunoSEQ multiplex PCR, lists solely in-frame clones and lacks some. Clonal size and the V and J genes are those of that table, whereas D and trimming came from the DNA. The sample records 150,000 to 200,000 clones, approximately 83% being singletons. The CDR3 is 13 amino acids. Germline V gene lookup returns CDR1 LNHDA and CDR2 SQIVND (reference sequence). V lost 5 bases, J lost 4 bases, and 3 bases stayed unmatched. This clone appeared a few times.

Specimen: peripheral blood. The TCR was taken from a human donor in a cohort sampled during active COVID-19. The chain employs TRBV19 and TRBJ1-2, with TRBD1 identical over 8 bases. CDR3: CASSPGGGYGYTF. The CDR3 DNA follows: TGTGCCAGTAGTCCAGGGGGCGGCTATGGCTACACCTTC. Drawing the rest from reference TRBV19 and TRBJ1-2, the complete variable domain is DGGITQSPKYLFRKEGQNVTLSCEQNLNHDAMYWYRQDPGQGLRLIYYSQIVNDFQKGDIAEGYSVSREKKESFPLTVTSAQKNPTAFYLCASSPGGGYGYTFGSGTRLTVV.